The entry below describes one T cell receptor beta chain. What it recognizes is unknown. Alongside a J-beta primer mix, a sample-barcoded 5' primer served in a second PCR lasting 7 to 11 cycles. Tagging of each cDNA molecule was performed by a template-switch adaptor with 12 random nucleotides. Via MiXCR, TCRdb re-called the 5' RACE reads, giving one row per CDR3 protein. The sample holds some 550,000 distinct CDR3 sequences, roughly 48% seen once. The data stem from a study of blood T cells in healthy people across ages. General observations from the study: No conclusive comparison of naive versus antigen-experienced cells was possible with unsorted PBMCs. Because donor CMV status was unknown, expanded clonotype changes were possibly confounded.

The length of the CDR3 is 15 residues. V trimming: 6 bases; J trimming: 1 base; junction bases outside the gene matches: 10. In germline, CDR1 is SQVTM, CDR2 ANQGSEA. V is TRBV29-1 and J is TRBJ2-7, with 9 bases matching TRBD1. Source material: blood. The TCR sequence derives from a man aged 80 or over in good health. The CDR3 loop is CSVARRGQGSYEQYF. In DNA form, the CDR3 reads TGCAGCGTCGCCCGGCGGGGACAGGGATCCTACGAGCAGTACTTC.